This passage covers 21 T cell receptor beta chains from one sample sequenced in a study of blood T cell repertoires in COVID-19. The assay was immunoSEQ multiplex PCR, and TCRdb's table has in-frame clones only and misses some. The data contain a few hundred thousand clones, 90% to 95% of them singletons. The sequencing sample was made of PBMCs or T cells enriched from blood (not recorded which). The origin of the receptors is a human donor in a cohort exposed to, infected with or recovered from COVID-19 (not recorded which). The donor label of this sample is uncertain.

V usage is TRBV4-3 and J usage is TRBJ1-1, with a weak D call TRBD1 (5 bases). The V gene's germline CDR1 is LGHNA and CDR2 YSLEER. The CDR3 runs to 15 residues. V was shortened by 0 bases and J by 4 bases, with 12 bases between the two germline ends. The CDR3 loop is CASSQDRGDGTEAFF. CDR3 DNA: TGCGCCAGCAGCCAAGATCGGGGGGACGGCACTGAAGCTTTCTTT.

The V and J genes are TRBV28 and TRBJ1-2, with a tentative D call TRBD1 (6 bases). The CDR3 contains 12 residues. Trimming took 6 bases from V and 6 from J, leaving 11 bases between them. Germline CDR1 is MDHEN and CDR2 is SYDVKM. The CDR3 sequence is CASRGGPDGYTF. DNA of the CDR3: TGTGCCAGCAGAGGGGGACCTGATGGCTACACCTTC.

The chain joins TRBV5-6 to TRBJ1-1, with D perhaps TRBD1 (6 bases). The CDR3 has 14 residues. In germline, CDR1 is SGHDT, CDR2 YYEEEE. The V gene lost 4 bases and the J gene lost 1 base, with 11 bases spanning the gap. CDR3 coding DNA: TGTGCCAGCAGCCCCTGGACAGAGAACACTGAAGCTTTCTTT. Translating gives CASSPWTENTEAFF. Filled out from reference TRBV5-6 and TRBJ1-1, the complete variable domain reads DAGVTQSPTHLIKTRGQQVTLRCSPKSGHDTVSWYQQALGQGPQFIFQYYEEEERQRGNFPDRFSGHQFPNYSSELNVNALLLGDSALYLCASSPWTENTEAFFGQGTRLTVV.

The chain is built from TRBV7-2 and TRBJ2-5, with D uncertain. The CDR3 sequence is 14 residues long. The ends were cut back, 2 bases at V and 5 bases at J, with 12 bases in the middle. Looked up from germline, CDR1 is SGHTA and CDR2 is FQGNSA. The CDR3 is CASSLKAPAETQYF. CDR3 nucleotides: TGTGCCAGCAGCTTAAAGGCGCCAGCGGAGACCCAGTACTTC.

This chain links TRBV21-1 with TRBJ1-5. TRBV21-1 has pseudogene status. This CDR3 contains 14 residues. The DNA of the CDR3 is TGTGCCAGCAGCAAAGCGGACTGCCTACAGCCCCAGCATTTT. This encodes CASSKADCLQPQHF.

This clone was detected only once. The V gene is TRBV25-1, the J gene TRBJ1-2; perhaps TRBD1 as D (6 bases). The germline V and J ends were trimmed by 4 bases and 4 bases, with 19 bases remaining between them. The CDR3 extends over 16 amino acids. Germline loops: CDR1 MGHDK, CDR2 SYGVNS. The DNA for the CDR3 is TGTGCCAGCAGTGGCGGGAGGAAGGGGGTCGTCTATGGCTACACCTTC. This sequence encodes CASSGGRKGVVYGYTF.

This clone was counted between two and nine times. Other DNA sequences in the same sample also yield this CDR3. As DNA, the CDR3 is TGTGCCAGCAGCTTAGGGCAGGGGTCCCAAGAGACCCAGTACTTC. It is translated as CASSLGQGSQETQYF. V and J are TRBV11-3 and TRBJ2-5, with D possibly TRBD1 on 6 matching bases. The germline CDR1 and CDR2 sequences are SGHNT and YENEEA. V dropped 1 base and J dropped 1 base, with 10 bases sitting between them. This CDR3 region has 15 residues.

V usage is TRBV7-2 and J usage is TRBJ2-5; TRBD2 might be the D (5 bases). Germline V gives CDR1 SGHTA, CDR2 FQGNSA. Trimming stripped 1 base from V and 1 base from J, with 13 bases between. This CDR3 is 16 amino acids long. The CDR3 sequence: CASSLVSRVGQETQYF. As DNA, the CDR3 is TGTGCCAGCAGCTTAGTGTCGCGGGTAGGCCAAGAGACCCAGTACTTC. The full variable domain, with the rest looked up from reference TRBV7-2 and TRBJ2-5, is GAGVSQSPSNKVTEKGKDVELRCDPISGHTALYWYRQSLGQGLEFLIYFQGNSAPDKSGLPSDRFSAERTGGSVSTLTIQRTQQEDSAVYLCASSLVSRVGQETQYFGPGTRLLVL.

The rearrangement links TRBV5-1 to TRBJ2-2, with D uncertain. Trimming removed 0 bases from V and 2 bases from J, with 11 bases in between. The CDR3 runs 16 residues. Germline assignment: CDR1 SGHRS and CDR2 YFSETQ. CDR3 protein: CASSLGARVNTGELFF. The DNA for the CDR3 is TGCGCCAGCAGCTTGGGAGCCCGGGTTAACACCGGGGAGCTGTTTTTT.

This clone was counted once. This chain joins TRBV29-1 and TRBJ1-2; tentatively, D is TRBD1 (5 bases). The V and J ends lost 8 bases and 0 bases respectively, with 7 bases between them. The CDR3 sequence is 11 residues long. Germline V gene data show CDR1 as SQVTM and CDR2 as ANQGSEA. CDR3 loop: CSPGTNYGYTF. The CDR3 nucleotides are TGCAGCCCAGGGACTAACTATGGCTACACCTTC.

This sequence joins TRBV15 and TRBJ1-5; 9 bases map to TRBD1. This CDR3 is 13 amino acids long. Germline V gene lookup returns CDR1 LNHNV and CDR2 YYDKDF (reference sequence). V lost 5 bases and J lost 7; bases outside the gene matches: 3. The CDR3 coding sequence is TGTGCCACCAGCTGGGACAGGGCCCAGCCCCAGCATTTT. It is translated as CATSWDRAQPQHF. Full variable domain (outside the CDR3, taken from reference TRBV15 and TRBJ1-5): DAMVIQNPRYQVTQFGKPVTLSCSQTLNHNVMYWYQQKSSQAPKLLFHYYDKDFNNEADTPDNFQSRRPNTSFCFLDIRSPGLGDTAMYLCATSWDRAQPQHFGDGTRLSIL.

The CDR3: CASSAQTGENQPQHF. The DNA for the CDR3 is TGTGCCAGCTCAGCCCAGACAGGGGAGAATCAGCCCCAGCATTTT. The V and J genes are TRBV18 and TRBJ1-5, with 8 bases lining up with TRBD1. Germline V gene sequence: CDR1 KGHSH, CDR2 LQKENI. The V segment lost 5 bases and the J segment 4 bases; nucleotides outside the gene matches: 7. The CDR3 has 15 residues.

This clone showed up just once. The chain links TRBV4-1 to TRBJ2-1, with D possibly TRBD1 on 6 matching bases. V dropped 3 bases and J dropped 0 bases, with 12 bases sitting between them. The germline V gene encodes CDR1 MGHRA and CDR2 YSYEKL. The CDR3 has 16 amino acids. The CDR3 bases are TGCGCCAGCAGCCACTCGACAGGTAGCTCCTACAATGAGCAGTTCTTC. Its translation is CASSHSTGSSYNEQFF.

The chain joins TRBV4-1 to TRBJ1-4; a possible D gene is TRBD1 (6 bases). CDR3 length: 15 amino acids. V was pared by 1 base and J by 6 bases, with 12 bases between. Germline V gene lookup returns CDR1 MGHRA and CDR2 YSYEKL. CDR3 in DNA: TGCGCCAGCAGCCAAGGGCAGGGGCAGGATGAAAAACTGTTTTTT. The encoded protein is CASSQGQGQDEKLFF.

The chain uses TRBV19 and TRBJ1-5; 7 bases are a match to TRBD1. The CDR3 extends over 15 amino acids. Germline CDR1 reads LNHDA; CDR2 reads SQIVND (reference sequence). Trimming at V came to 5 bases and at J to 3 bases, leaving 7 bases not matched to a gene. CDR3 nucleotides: TGTGCCAGTAGTTCAACAGGGGCTCCCAATCAGCCCCAGCATTTT. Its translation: CASSSTGAPNQPQHF.

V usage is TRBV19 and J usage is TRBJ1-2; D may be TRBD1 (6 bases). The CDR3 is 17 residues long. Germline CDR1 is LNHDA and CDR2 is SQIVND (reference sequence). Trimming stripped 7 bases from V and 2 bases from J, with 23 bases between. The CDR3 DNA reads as TGTGCCAGTAACGGTCATGGCTTGGACAGTTCGAACTATGGCTACACCTTC. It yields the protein CASNGHGLDSSNYGYTF.

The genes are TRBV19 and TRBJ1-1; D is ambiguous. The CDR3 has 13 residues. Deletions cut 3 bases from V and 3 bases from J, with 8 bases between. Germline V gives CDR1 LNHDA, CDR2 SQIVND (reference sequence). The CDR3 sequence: CASSMIGDTEAFF. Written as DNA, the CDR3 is TGTGCCAGTAGTATGATCGGGGACACTGAAGCTTTCTTT.

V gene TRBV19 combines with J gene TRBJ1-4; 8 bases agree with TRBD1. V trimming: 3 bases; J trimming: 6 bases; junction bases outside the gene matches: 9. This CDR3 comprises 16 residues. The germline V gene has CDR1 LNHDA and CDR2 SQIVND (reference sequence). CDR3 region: CASSIPDRGKDEKLFF. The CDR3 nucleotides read TGTGCCAGTAGTATTCCCGACAGGGGCAAAGATGAAAAACTGTTTTTT.

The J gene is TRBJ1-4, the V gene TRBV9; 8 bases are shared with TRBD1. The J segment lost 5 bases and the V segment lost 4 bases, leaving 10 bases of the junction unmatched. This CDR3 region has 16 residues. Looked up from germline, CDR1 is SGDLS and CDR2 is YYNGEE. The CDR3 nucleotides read TGTGCCAGCAGCCAAGACAGGGGCGCTCGAAATGAAAAACTGTTTTTT. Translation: CASSQDRGARNEKLFF.

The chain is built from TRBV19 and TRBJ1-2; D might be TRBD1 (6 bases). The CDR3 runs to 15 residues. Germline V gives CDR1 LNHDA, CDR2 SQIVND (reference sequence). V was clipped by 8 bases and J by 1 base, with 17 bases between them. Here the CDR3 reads CASRPTGEINYGYTF. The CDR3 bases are TGTGCCAGTCGTCCGACAGGAGAGATTAACTATGGCTACACCTTC.

CDR3 residues: CASGRGSSYEQYF. CDR3 in DNA: TGCGCCAGCGGGCGGGGGTCCAGTTACGAGCAGTACTTC. The rearrangement links TRBV5-1 to TRBJ2-7; 7 bases fit TRBD2. Per germline, CDR1 SGHRS and CDR2 YFSETQ. CDR3 length: 13 amino acids. With V trimmed by 7 bases and J by 4 bases, 8 bases remained unmatched.